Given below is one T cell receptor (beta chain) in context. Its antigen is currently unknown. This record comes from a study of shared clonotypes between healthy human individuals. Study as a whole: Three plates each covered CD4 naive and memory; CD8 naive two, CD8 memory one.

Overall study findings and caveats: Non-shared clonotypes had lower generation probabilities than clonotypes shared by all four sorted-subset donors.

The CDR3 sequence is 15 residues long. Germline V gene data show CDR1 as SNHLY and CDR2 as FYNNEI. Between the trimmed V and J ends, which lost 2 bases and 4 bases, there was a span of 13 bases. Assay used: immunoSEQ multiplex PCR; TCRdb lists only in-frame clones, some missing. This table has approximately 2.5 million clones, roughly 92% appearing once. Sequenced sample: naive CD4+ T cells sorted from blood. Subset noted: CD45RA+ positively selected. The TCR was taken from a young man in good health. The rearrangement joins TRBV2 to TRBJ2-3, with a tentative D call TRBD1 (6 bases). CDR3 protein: CASSETGTRPDTQYF. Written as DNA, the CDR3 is TGTGCCAGCAGTGAAACCGGGACAAGGCCAGATACGCAGTATTTT.